This T cell receptor (beta chain) came from a study of OX40 agonist ivuxolimab in advanced cancers. The study in broad terms: The costimulatory receptor OX40 (CD134) was targeted by ivuxolimab, a fully human IgG2 agonistic monoclonal antibody. Intravenous ivuxolimab was administered to patients every 2 weeks at six dose levels: 0.01, 0.1, 0.3, 1.5, 3 and 10 mg/kg. Of the approximately 54 patients in dose escalation, around 19 had hepatocellular carcinoma, some 15 had melanoma, 9 had renal cell carcinoma and 9 had head and neck cancer. The dose-escalation cohort was around 83% male with a mean age of approximately 59 years, ranging from roughly 23 to 90. Patients were allowed to have had prior anti-PD-1, anti-PD-L1 or anti-CTLA-4 therapy, and around 40% of the dose-escalation patients had previously received checkpoint inhibitors. Partial responses were achieved by three dose-escalation patients, of whom one had hepatocellular carcinoma and two had cutaneous melanoma. Peripheral TCRbeta sequencing was intended to test whether TCR sequence diversity was altered and clonal T-cell expansion was caused by ivuxolimab. The monotherapy dose-escalation portion (N ≈ 50 patients) of the phase I ivuxolimab trial is reported in the paper. The investigation overall reported the following: Clonal expansion of both CD4+ and CD8+ blood T cells was observed from baseline to week 6 at doses 0.1 to 3.0 mg/kg. On average, CD8+ T cells showed more expanded clones than CD4+ T cells after ivuxolimab. Low levels of normalized T-cell clonal expansion were also seen in some patients who did not respond. The antigen specificity of the peripheral T cells that underwent clonal expansion was not determined. In partial responders in the 0.1-3.0 mg/kg groups, normalized peripheral clonal expansion was found to be among the lowest, especially among CD8+ T cells.

For sequencing of the TCRbeta CDR3 region, genomic DNA was extracted from the sorted cells. TCRbeta CDR3 regions were sequenced using the immunoSEQ Assay. Entries here come from immuneACCESS through TCRdb and include only in-frame sequences with V and J called. Some clones fail to appear in such tables; in the studies checked, an unresolved V gene covers under half of the shortfall, and the cause of the remainder is unknown. Across this sample there are tens of thousands of clones, with 65% to 90% seen only once. The ten top clones hold roughly 0.88% of the sample. The CDR3 goes from the cysteine to the phenylalanine over 16 residues. Kept here is only the CDR3 DNA, which spans 48 bases and is read in frame from base 1. The germline V and J ends show losses of 0 bases and 7 bases respectively, and no gene match explains 11 bases of the junction. CDR1 and CDR2, looked up from the germline V gene, are MGHRA and YSYEKL.

As to this clone: Its antigen is unknown. The input lacks base qualities; no much larger clone sits a single base away.

The trial excluded patients who had a history of autoimmune disease or were on systemic immunosuppression. Peripheral blood for TCR sequencing was collected from all dose cohorts at baseline, on cycle 4 day 1, and on cycle 7 day 1. Samples were obtained from an open-label, multicenter, first-in-human phase I dose-escalation trial of ivuxolimab. Adults with locally advanced or metastatic melanoma, renal cell, hepatocellular, or head and neck squamous cell carcinoma were enrolled in the trial. Before TCR sequencing, CD4+ and CD8+ T cells were separately sorted from peripheral blood. This receptor was obtained from an adult with an advanced solid tumor such as melanoma, head and neck, liver or kidney cancer. The sequence links TRBV4-1 to TRBJ1-2; 7 of the junction bases match TRBD1. The source material was CD4+ or CD8+ T cells sorted from blood, sampled in a trial of the OX40 agonist ivuxolimab. The DNA sequence follows: TGCGCCAGCAGCCAAGATCCAGTGTCAGGGGGGATTGGCTACACCTTC. Its protein reads: CASSQDPVSGGIGYTF.